These T cell receptor beta chains were read from a single sample in a study of breast tumors, draining lymph nodes, adjacent tissues. Each CDR3 protein is one row after TCRdb ran MiXCR on the multiplex PCR reads. In the table there are roughly 80,000 distinct CDR3 sequences, roughly a fifth of which are singletons. Sequencing was done on a sample of axillary lymph node tissue. The origin of the receptors is a female donor with breast cancer. Some clones in this sample may be carry-over from other donors' samples. Both conserved end residues are part of each CDR3. The order of the fields is CDR3 protein, CDR3 DNA, D gene, J gene, clone size, V gene. D genes are given only for firm matches. Part of the rows lack a size; the others show once, few, many or a class for expanded clones.

CDR3aa: CASSQAGVLFNEQFF
CDR3nt: TGTGCCAGCAGCCAAGCAGGTGTCCTTTTCAATGAGCAGTTCTTC
d_gene: NA
j_gene: TRBJ2-1
abundance: many
v_gene: TRBV4-2

CDR3aa: CASSISRDYSNQPQHF
CDR3nt: TGTGCCAGTAGTATAAGCAGGGATTATAGCAATCAGCCCCAGCATTTT
d_gene: NA
j_gene: TRBJ1-5
abundance: many
v_gene: TRBV19

CDR3aa: CATSVRLGTYNEQFF
CDR3nt: TGTGCCACCAGTGTCCGCCTCGGCACCTACAATGAGCAGTTCTTC
d_gene: NA
j_gene: TRBJ2-1
abundance: many
v_gene: TRBV24-1

CDR3aa: CASSATGSPSETQYF
CDR3nt: TGTGCTAGCAGCGCCACAGGGTCCCCGTCAGAGACCCAGTACTTC
d_gene: NA
j_gene: TRBJ2-5
abundance: many
v_gene: TRBV7-7

CDR3aa: CASSLFQGGNQPQHF
CDR3nt: TGTGCCAGCAGTTTATTTCAGGGAGGCAATCAGCCCCAGCATTTT
d_gene: NA
j_gene: TRBJ1-5
abundance: NA
v_gene: TRBV27

CDR3aa: CASSAGERLTDTQYF
CDR3nt: TGTGCCAGCAGCGCCGGGGAGCGGCTCACAGATACGCAGTATTTT
d_gene: NA
j_gene: TRBJ2-3
abundance: many
v_gene: TRBV2

CDR3aa: CATSTSGQTQYF
CDR3nt: TGTGCCACCTCAACTAGCGGGCAGACCCAGTACTTC
d_gene: TRBD2
j_gene: TRBJ2-5
abundance: many
v_gene: TRBV6-2/TRBV6-3

CDR3aa: CSARDGEVQWNEKLFF
CDR3nt: TGCAGTGCTAGAGATGGGGAGGTCCAATGGAATGAAAAACTGTTTTTT
d_gene: NA
j_gene: TRBJ1-4
abundance: many
v_gene: TRBV20-1

CDR3aa: CASSLGGRGSNQPQHF
CDR3nt: TGTGCCAGCAGCTTGGGCGGGAGAGGGAGCAATCAGCCCCAGCATTTT
d_gene: NA
j_gene: TRBJ1-5
abundance: few
v_gene: TRBV5-4

CDR3aa: CSARGQGLPEQYF
CDR3nt: TGCAGTGCGCGGGGACAGGGGCTTCCCGAGCAGTACTTC
d_gene: TRBD1
j_gene: TRBJ2-7
abundance: many
v_gene: TRBV20-1

CDR3aa: CASSPVRQGAYEQFF
CDR3nt: TGTGCCAGCTCACCAGTTCGACAGGGGGCATATGAGCAGTTCTTC
d_gene: TRBD1
j_gene: TRBJ2-1
abundance: NA
v_gene: TRBV18

CDR3aa: CASSYLGRREQYF
CDR3nt: TGTGCCAGCAGTTACCTAGGCCGCCGGGAGCAGTACTTC
d_gene: NA
j_gene: TRBJ2-7
abundance: many
v_gene: TRBV6-6

CDR3aa: CASSLDGGSNTGELFF
CDR3nt: TGCGCCAGCAGCTTGGATGGGGGATCGAACACCGGGGAGCTGTTTTTT
d_gene: NA
j_gene: TRBJ2-2
abundance: many
v_gene: TRBV5-1

CDR3aa: CASSLKSTGGEQYF
CDR3nt: TGTGCCAGCAGCTTAAAAAGTACAGGGGGCGAGCAGTACTTC
d_gene: TRBD1
j_gene: TRBJ2-7
abundance: many
v_gene: TRBV5-4

CDR3aa: CASSPPGQGVSGYTF
CDR3nt: TGTGCCAGCTCACCACCGGGACAGGGGGTTAGTGGCTACACCTTC
d_gene: TRBD1
j_gene: TRBJ1-2
abundance: NA
v_gene: TRBV18

CDR3aa: CSDHHGGETQYF
CDR3nt: TGCAGCGATCACCACGGCGGGGAGACCCAGTACTTC
d_gene: NA
j_gene: TRBJ2-5
abundance: many
v_gene: TRBV29-1

CDR3aa: CSEQSGGRAQGEQFF
CDR3nt: TGCAGTGAACAGTCGGGCGGGAGGGCCCAGGGTGAGCAGTTCTTC
d_gene: TRBD2
j_gene: TRBJ2-1
abundance: many
v_gene: TRBV20-1

CDR3aa: CASSSVSRGVSEKLFF
CDR3nt: TGTGCCAGCAGCTCAGTCTCTCGGGGAGTGTCCGAAAAACTGTTTTTT
d_gene: NA
j_gene: TRBJ1-4
abundance: NA
v_gene: TRBV7-9

CDR3aa: CASREDYSAGYEQYF
CDR3nt: TGCGCCAGCAGGGAGGACTACTCGGCCGGCTACGAGCAGTACTTC
d_gene: NA
j_gene: TRBJ2-7
abundance: many
v_gene: TRBV10-2

CDR3aa: CASSLGGVNTGELFF
CDR3nt: TGCGCCAGCAGCTTGGGCGGGGTGAACACCGGGGAGCTGTTTTTT
d_gene: NA
j_gene: TRBJ2-2
abundance: many
v_gene: TRBV5-1

CDR3aa: CASSLDSSSGVGNTIYF
CDR3nt: TGTGCCAGCAGCTTAGATAGTTCTTCAGGGGTTGGAAACACCATATATTTT
d_gene: NA
j_gene: TRBJ1-3
abundance: NA
v_gene: TRBV11-2

CDR3aa: CSARPWTGIEKLFF
CDR3nt: TGCAGTGCTAGACCATGGACAGGGATTGAAAAACTGTTTTTT
d_gene: TRBD1
j_gene: TRBJ1-4
abundance: many
v_gene: TRBV20-1